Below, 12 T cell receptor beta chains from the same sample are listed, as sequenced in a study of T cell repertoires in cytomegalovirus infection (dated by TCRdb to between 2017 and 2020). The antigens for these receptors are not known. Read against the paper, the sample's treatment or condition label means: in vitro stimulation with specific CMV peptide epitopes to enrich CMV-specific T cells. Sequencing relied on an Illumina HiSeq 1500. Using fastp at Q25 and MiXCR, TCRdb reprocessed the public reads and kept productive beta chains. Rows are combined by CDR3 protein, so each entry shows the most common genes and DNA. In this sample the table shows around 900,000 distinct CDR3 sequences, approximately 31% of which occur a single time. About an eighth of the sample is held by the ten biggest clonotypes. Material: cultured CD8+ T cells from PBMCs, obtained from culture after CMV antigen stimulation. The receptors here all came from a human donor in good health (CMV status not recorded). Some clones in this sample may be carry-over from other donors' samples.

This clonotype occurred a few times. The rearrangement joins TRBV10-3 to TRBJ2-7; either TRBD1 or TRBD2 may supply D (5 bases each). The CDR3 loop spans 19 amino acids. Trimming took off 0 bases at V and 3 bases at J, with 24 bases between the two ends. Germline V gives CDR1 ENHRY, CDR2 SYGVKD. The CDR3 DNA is TGTGCCATCAGTGAGTCGAGAGCTAGCCGGCAGGGACCTTTCTACGAGCAGTACTTC. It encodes CAISESRASRQGPFYEQYF.

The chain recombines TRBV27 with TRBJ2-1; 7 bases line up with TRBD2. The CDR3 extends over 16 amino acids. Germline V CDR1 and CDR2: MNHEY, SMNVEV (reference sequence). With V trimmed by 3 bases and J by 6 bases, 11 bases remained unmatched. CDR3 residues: CASSFWSRGKINEQFF. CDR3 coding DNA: TGTGCCAGCAGTTTTTGGTCGCGGGGGAAAATCAATGAGCAGTTCTTC.

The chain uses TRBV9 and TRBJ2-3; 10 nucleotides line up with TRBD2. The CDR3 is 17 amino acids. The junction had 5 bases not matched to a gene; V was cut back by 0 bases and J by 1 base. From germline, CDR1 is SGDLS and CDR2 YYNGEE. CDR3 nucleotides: TGTGCCAGCAGCGTAGCGCCTAGCGGGGGCCGCACAGATACGCAGTATTTT. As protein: CASSVAPSGGRTDTQYF.

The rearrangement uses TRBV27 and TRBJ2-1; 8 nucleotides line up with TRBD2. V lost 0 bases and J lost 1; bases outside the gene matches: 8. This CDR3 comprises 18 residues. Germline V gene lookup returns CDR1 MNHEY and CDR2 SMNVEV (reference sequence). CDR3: CASSLSRGEWGSYNEQFF. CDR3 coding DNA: TGTGCCAGCAGTTTATCGCGGGGGGAGTGGGGTTCCTACAATGAGCAGTTCTTC.

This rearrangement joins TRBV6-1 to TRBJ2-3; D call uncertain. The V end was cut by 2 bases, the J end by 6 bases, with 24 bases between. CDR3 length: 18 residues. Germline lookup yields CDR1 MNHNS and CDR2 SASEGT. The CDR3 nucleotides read TGTGCCAGCAGTGAAAAAGGATTGGCCCTGGGGATTTGGGATACGCAGTATTTT. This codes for CASSEKGLALGIWDTQYF.

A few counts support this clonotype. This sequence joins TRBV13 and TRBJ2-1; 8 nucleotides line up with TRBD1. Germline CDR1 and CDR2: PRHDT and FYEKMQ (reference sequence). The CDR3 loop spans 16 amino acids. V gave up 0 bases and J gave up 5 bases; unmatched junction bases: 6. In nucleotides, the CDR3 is TGTGCCAGCAGCTTAGGACGACAGGGGCGGAACAATGAGCAGTTCTTC. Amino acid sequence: CASSLGRQGRNNEQFF.

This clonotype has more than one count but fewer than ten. The CDR3, as DNA: TGTGCCACTACGACAGGGCCCATGAACACTGAAGCTTTCTTT. Translation: CATTTGPMNTEAFF. The J gene is TRBJ1-1, the V gene TRBV6-1, with 7 bases aligning to TRBD1. CDR1 and CDR2 (germline): MNHNS, SASEGT. Losses at the gene ends were 10 bases for V and 0 bases for J; bases not matched to a gene: 8. This CDR3 region has 14 residues.

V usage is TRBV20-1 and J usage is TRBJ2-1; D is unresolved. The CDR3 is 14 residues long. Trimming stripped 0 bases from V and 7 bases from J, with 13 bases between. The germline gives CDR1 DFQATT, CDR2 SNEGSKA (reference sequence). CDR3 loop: CSARDSLVRNEQFF. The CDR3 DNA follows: TGCAGTGCTAGAGATTCGCTAGTCAGGAATGAGCAGTTCTTC.

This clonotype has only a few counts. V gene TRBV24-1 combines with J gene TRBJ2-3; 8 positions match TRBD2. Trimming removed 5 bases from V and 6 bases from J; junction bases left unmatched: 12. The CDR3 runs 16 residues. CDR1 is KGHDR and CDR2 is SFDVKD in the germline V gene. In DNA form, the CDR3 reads TGTGCCACCAGTGGCCCGGGCTCGGGGGGGCGCGATACGCAGTATTTT. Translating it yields CATSGPGSGGRDTQYF.

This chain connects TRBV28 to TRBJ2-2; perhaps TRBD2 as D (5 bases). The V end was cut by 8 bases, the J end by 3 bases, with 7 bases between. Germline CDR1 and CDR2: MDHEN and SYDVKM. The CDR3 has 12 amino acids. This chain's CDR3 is CASVRDTGELFF. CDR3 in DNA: TGTGCCAGCGTGAGGGACACCGGGGAGCTGTTTTTT.

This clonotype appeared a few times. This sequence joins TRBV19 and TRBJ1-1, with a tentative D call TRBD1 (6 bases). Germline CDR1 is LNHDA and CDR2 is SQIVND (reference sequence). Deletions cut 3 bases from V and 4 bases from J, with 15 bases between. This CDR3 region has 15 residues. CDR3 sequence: CASSMDGGPRTEAFF. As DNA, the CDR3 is TGTGCCAGTAGTATGGATGGGGGGCCGCGCACTGAAGCTTTCTTT.

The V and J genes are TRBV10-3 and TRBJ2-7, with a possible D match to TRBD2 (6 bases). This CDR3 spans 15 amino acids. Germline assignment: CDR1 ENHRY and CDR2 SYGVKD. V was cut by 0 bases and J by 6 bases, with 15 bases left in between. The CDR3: CAISESGTSAAEQYV. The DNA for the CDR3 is TGTGCCATCAGTGAGTCAGGGACTTCGGCGGCCGAGCAGTACGTC.